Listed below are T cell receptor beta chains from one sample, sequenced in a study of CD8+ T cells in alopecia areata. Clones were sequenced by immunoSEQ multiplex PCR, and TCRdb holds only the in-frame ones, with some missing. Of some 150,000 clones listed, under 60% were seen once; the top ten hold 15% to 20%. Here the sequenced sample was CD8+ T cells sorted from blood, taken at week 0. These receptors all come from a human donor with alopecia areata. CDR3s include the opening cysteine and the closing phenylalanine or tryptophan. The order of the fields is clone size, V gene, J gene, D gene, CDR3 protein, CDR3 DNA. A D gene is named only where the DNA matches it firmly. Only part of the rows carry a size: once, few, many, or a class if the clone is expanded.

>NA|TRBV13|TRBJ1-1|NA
CASSLGPGGTEAFF
TGTGCCAGCAGCTTAGGTCCAGGTGGCACTGAAGCTTTCTTT
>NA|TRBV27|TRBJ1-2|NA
CASSPSEGVLSLGYTF
TGTGCCAGCAGTCCCTCCGAAGGGGTGTTAAGTCTTGGCTACACCTTC
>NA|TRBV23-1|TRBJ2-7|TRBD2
CATKYEAGREQYF
TGCGCCACTAAATACGAGGCCGGGAGGGAGCAGTACTTC
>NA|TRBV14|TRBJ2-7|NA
CASSLEQGLGYEQYF
TGTGCCAGCAGCCTGGAACAGGGCTTAGGCTACGAGCAGTACTTC
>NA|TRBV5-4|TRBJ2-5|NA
CASSLGGWETQYF
TGTGCCAGCAGCTTGGGGGGATGGGAGACCCAGTACTTC
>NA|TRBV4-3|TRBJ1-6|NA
CASSQAGTEYNSPLHF
TGCGCCAGCAGCCAAGCCGGGACGGAATATAATTCACCCCTCCACTTT
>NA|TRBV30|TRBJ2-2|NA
CAWSLYSNTGELFF
TGTGCCTGGAGTCTATACTCGAACACCGGGGAGCTGTTTTTT
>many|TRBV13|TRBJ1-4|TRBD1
CASSQQYLGQADGTNEKLFF
TGTGCCAGCAGCCAGCAATACTTAGGACAGGCCGACGGGACTAATGAAAAACTGTTTTTT
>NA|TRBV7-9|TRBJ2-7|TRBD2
CASSSYSLAGGFYEQYF
TGTGCCAGCAGCTCGTACTCCCTAGCGGGGGGCTTCTACGAGCAGTACTTC
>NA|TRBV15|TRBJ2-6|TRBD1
CATSRGDRGVSGANVLTF
TGTGCCACCAGCCGTGGGGACAGGGGAGTATCGGGGGCCAACGTCCTGACTTTC
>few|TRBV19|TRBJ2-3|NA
CASSTGTPDTQYF
TGTGCCAGTAGTACCGGGACTCCAGATACGCAGTATTTT
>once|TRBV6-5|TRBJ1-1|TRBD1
CATVDRGDTEAFF
TGTGCCACCGTCGACAGGGGAGACACTGAAGCTTTCTTT
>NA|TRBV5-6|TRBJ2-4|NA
CASSLQQLAKNIQYF
TGTGCCAGCAGCTTGCAGCAACTAGCCAAAAACATTCAGTACTTC
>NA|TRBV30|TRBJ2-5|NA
CAWTQSFEAGLIQETQYF
TGTGCCTGGACACAGTCGTTTGAGGCAGGCCTTATCCAAGAGACCCAGTACTTC
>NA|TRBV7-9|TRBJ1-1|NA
CASSYTNTEAFF
TGTGCCAGCAGCTACACCAACACTGAAGCTTTCTTT
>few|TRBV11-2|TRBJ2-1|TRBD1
CASSLGQGYNEQFF
TGTGCCAGCAGCTTAGGACAGGGGTACAATGAGCAGTTCTTC
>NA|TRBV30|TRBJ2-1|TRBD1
CALTGLNEQFF
TGTGCCTTGACAGGGTTGAATGAGCAGTTCTTC
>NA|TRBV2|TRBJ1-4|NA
CASTRGPREEKLFF
TGTGCCAGCACCCGGGGTCCTCGAGAGGAAAAACTGTTTTTT
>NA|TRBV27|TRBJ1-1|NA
CASSFLMNTEAFF
TGTGCCAGCAGTTTCTTAATGAACACTGAAGCTTTCTTT
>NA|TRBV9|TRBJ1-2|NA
CASSVAGGEGLYGYTF
TGTGCCAGCAGCGTAGCGGGGGGCGAGGGGCTCTATGGCTACACCTTC
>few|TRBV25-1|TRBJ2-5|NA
CASSEGGSGTQYF
TGTGCCAGCAGTGAGGGGGGTAGCGGTACCCAGTACTTC
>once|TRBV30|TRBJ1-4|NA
CALSLVQDEKLFF
TGTGCCCTCAGTCTAGTACAGGATGAAAAACTGTTTTTT
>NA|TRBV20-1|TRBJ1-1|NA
CSARDSGEAFF
TGCAGTGCTAGAGATTCAGGTGAAGCTTTCTTT
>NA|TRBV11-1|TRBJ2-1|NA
CASSFGSSAYNEQFF
TGTGCCAGCAGCTTTGGGTCTAGTGCCTACAATGAGCAGTTCTTC
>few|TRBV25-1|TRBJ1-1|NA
CASSDAAEAFF
TGTGCCAGCAGTGACGCGGCGGAAGCTTTCTTT
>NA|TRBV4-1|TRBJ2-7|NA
CASSQDAKQYF
TGCGCCAGCAGCCAAGATGCCAAGCAGTACTTC
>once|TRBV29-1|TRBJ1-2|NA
CSVVGAYGYTF
TGCAGCGTTGTAGGGGCCTATGGCTACACCTTC
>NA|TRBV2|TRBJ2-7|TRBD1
CATGTGGFEQYF
TGTGCCACCGGGACAGGGGGCTTCGAGCAGTACTTC
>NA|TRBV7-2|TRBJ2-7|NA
CASSPSGTSSYEQYF
TGTGCCAGCAGCCCGTCCGGTACGAGCTCCTACGAGCAGTACTTC
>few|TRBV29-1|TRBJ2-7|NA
CSVRGTEHEQYF
TGCAGCGTTCGGGGGACAGAGCACGAGCAGTACTTC
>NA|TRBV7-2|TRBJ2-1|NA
CASSLGSGTNEQFF
TGTGCCAGCAGCTTAGGGTCGGGGACCAATGAGCAGTTCTTC
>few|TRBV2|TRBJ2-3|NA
CATRTVTDTQYF
TGTGCCACTCGGACGGTAACAGATACGCAGTATTTT
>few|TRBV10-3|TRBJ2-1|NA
CASTAQGRVMSYNEQFF
TGTGCCAGCACCGCCCAGGGGAGGGTAATGTCCTACAATGAGCAGTTCTTC
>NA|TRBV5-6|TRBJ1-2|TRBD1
CASTTDRDAGGYTF
TGTGCCAGCACCACGGACAGGGACGCCGGTGGCTACACCTTC
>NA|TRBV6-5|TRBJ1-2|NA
CASFGSGAYGYTF
TGTGCCAGCTTTGGGTCAGGGGCTTATGGCTACACCTTC
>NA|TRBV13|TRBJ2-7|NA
CASSETVSYEQYF
TGTGCCAGCAGCGAGACAGTCTCCTACGAGCAGTACTTC
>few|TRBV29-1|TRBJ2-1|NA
CSGGEYNEQFF
TGCAGCGGGGGGGAATACAATGAGCAGTTCTTC
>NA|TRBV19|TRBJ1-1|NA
CASSWELNTEAFF
TGTGCCAGTAGTTGGGAACTGAACACTGAAGCTTTCTTT
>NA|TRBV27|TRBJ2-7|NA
CASSLGGSSEQYF
TGTGCCAGCAGTTTGGGGGGTTCCTCCGAGCAGTACTTC
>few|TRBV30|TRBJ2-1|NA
CAWSVSNEQFF
TGTGCCTGGAGTGTCTCCAATGAGCAGTTCTTC
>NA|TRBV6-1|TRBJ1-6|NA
CASSEGQYSPLHF
TGTGCCAGCAGTGAAGGGCAATATTCACCCCTCCACTTT
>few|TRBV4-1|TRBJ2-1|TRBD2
CASSLSGAYNEQFF
TGCGCCAGCAGCCTTAGCGGGGCATACAATGAGCAGTTCTTC
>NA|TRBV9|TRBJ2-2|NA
CASSVDRGLNTGELFF
TGTGCCAGCAGCGTAGACCGGGGGCTTAACACCGGGGAGCTGTTTTTT
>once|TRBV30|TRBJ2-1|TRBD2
CAWSVSGLAGGNEQFF
TGTGCCTGGAGTGTCTCGGGACTAGCGGGGGGCAATGAGCAGTTCTTC
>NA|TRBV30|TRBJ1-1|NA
CAWRPGPNTEAFF
TGTGCCTGGAGACCGGGGCCCAACACTGAAGCTTTCTTT